This TCR beta chain is drawn from a study of T-cell reconstitution after alpha-beta-depleted transplantation in children. Trimming took 2 bases from V and 1 from J, leaving 14 bases between them. Germline-derived CDR1 and CDR2 are SGDLS and YYNGEE. The CDR3 totals 16 residues. A word on this clonotype: Its antigen remains unidentified.

For TCRbeta, the library was prepared with unique molecular identifiers. TCRdb called the PCR reads again in MiXCR, with one record for every CDR3 protein. Here the sample spans fewer than 550,000 distinct CDR3 sequences, roughly a tenth being singletons. Findings and limits, study-wide: Fresh T-cell production supplied most of the T-cell counts and diversity seen one year after transplant.

The sequencing here drew on PBMCs, taken before TCRalphabeta/CD19-depleted stem cell transplant. The V gene is TRBV9, the J gene TRBJ2-3; possible D gene TRBD1, 5 bases. The clonotype was recovered from a child aged 2-15 years with inherited bone marrow failure, due to receive a stem cell transplant. The CDR3 loop reads CASSVGLRGGTDTQYF. The CDR3 nucleotides read TGTGCCAGCAGCGTGGGGCTACGAGGTGGCACAGATACGCAGTATTTT.